This TCR beta chain was sequenced in a study of PD-L1 blockade in urothelial cancer. At the level of the study: Blood analysis occurred 3 weeks (second dose) and 6 weeks after treatment start.

This table comes from immunoSEQ multiplex PCR, and its TCRdb copy is limited to in-frame clones, with some not included. The sample carries approximately 90,000 clones, over 80% recorded once. This sample's time point: pretreatment peripheral blood. This CDR3 has 16 amino acids. Trimming shortened V by 1 base and J by 8 bases, and 18 bases separated the two germline ends. Germline CDR1 SGDLS, CDR2 YYNGEE. This TCR was recovered from a man aged 55 to 70 with urothelial cancer. V gene TRBV9 combines with J gene TRBJ2-2; D uncertain. The sequencing used PBMCs, collected around atezolizumab (anti-PD-L1) treatment. CDR3 nucleotide sequence: TGTGCCAGCAGCGTATTTACCAACACCGCTTCTGGGGAGCTGTTTTTT. It specifies CASSVFTNTASGELFF.